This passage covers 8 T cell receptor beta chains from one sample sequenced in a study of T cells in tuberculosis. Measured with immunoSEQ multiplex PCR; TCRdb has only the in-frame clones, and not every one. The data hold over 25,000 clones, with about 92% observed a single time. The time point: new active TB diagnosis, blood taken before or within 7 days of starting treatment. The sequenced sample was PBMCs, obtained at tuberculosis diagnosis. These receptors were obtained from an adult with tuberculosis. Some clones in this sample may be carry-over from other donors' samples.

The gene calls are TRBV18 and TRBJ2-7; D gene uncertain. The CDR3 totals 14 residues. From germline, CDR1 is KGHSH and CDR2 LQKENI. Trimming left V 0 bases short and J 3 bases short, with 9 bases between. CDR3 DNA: TGTGCCAGCTCACCACCGTCAGGTCACTACGAGCAGTACTTC. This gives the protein CASSPPSGHYEQYF.

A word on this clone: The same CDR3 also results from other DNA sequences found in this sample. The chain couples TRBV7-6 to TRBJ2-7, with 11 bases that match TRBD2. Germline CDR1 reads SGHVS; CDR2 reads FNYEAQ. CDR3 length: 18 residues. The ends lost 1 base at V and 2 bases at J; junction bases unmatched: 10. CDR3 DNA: TGTGCCAGCAGCTTAGGGAATGGACTAGCGGGTTCCCCCTACGAGCAGTACTTC. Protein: CASSLGNGLAGSPYEQYF.

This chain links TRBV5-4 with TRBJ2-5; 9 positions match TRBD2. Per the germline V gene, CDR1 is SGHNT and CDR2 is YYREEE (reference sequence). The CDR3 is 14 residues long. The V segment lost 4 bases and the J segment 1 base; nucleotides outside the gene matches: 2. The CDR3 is CASSGLASQETQYF. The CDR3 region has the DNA TGTGCCAGCAGCGGACTAGCGAGCCAAGAGACCCAGTACTTC.

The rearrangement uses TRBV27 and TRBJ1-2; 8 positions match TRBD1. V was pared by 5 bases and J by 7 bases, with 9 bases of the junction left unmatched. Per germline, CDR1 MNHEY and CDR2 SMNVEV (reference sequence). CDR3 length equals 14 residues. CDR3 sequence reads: CASSTRGHLGGYTF. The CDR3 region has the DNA TGTGCCAGCAGTACCAGGGGGCATTTAGGTGGCTACACCTTC.

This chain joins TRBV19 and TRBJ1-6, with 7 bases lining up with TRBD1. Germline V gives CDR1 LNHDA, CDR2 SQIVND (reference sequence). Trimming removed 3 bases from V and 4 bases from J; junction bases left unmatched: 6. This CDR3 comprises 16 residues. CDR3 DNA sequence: TGTGCCAGTAGTATGAGACAGGGACGATATAATTCACCCCTCCACTTT. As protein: CASSMRQGRYNSPLHF.

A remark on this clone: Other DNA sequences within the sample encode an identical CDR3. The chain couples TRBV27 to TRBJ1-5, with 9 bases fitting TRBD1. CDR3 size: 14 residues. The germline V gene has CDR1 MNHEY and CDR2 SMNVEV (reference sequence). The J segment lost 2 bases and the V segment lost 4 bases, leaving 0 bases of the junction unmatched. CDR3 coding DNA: TGTGCCAGCAGTTGGACAGGGGGCAATCAGCCCCAGCATTTT. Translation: CASSWTGGNQPQHF.

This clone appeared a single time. The CDR3 region has the DNA TGTGCCAGCAGCAGGACAGGGGGTTATGGCTACACCTTC. As protein: CASSRTGGYGYTF. The chain is built from TRBV5-5 and TRBJ1-2; 10 bases line up with TRBD1. V was clipped by 4 bases and J by 5 bases; unmatched bases: 2. The CDR3 sequence is 13 residues long. Germline V gene data show CDR1 as SGHKS and CDR2 as YYEKEE (reference sequence).

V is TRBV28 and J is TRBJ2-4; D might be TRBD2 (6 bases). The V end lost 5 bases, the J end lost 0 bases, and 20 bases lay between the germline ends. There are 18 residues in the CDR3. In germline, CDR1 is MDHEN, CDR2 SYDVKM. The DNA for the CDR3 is TGTGCCAGCAGTCCCTCCCTGGCGGGGCCCCTAGCCAAAAACATTCAGTACTTC. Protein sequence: CASSPSLAGPLAKNIQYF. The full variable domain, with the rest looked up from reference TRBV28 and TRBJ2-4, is DVKVTQSSRYLVKRTGEKVFLECVQDMDHENMFWYRQDPGLGLRLIYFSYDVKMKEKGDIPEGYSVSREKKERFSLILESASTNQTSMYLCASSPSLAGPLAKNIQYFGAGTRLSVL.